This TCR beta chain was recorded in a study of blood T cell repertoires in COVID-19. Study context: Acute and convalescent COVID-19 samples came from the United States, Italy and Spain. The cDNA or gDNA used as material had been derived from T cells, B-cell-depleted T cells, or PBMCs.

The trim removed 3 bases at V and 7 bases at J, leaving 6 bases unmatched. In germline, CDR1 is KGHSH, CDR2 LQKENI. The CDR3 has 14 residues. Here immunoSEQ multiplex PCR was the method, and the copy in TCRdb shows in-frame clones only, minus some. The sample has 86,000 or so clones, roughly 78% seen once. Sequenced material: peripheral blood. This TCR was recovered from an elderly woman with acute or convalescent COVID-19. This chain connects TRBV18 to TRBJ1-1; the match to TRBD1 covers 9 bases. This CDR3 reads CASSPEGQGVEAFF. The CDR3, as DNA: TGTGCCAGCTCACCTGAGGGACAGGGTGTTGAAGCTTTCTTT.